This TCR beta chain is from a study of T cell changes during pregnancy in multiple sclerosis. CDR3 size: 15 residues. The germline V gene encodes CDR1 MGHRA and CDR2 YSYEKL. With 4 bases removed from V and 5 bases from J, the gap between germline ends came to 12 bases. TCRdb keeps only in-frame clones here, not all; method: immunoSEQ multiplex PCR. The top ten clones hold roughly 8% of a sample with approximately 24,000 clones, 86% of them seen once. This receptor was taken from a female donor in good health, enrolled as a control in a pregnancy study. This material consisted of CD8+ T cells from peripheral blood mononuclear cells, taken in the first trimester of pregnancy. The genes are TRBV4-1 and TRBJ1-6, with D perhaps TRBD1 (6 bases). This CDR3 reads CASSLRQADNSPLHF. DNA for the CDR3: TGCGCCAGCAGCCTACGACAGGCCGATAATTCACCCCTCCACTTT.